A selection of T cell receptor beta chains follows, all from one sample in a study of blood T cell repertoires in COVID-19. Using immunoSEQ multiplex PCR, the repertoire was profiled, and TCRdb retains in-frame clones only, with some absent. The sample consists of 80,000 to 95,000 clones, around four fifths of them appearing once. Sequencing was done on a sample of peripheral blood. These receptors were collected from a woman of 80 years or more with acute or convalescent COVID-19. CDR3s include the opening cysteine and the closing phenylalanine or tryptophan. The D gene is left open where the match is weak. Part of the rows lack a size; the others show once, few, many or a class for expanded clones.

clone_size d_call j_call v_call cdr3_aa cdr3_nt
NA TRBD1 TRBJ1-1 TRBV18 CASSSGGIGTEAFF TGTGCCAGCTCATCAGGGGGCATCGGGACTGAAGCTTTCTTT
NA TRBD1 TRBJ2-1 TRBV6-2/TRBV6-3 CASSQDRGAFF TGTGCCAGCAGTCAGGACAGGGGGGCGTTCTTC
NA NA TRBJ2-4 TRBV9 CASSSGEGRAKNIQYF TGTGCCAGCAGCTCAGGGGAGGGCAGGGCCAAAAACATTCAGTACTTC
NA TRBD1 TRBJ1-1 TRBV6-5 CASRQGYEAFF TGTGCCAGCAGACAGGGGTATGAAGCTTTCTTT
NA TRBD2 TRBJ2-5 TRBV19 CASSISASGNQETQYF TGTGCCAGTAGTATTTCGGCTAGCGGGAATCAAGAGACCCAGTACTTC
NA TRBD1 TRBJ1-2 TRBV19 CASHKWDSVYGYTF TGTGCCAGCCACAAATGGGACAGCGTCTATGGCTACACCTTC
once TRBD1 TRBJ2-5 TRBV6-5 CASSYGTGELGETQYF TGTGCCAGCAGTTACGGGACAGGGGAGTTAGGAGAGACCCAGTACTTC
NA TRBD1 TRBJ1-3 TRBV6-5 CASSLSGTGGNTIYF TGTGCCAGCAGCCTCTCCGGGACAGGGGGAAACACCATATATTTT
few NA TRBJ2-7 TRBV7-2 CASSSRTYEQYF TGTGCCAGCAGCTCCCGTACCTACGAGCAGTACTTC
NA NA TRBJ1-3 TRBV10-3 CAITGPGNTIYF TGTGCCATCACAGGGCCTGGAAACACCATATATTTT
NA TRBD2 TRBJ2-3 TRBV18 CASSPSLAGSTDTQYF TGTGCCAGCTCACCAAGCCTAGCGGGGAGCACAGATACGCAGTATTTT
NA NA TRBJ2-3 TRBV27 CASSSLQRVTDTQYF TGTGCCAGCAGTTCCCTCCAGCGGGTCACAGATACGCAGTATTTT
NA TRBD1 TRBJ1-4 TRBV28 CASSHRQGLDEKLFF TGTGCCAGCAGCCATCGACAGGGGTTAGATGAAAAACTGTTTTTT
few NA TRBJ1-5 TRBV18 CASSPGRDQPQHF TGTGCCAGCTCACCAGGCAGGGATCAGCCCCAGCATTTT
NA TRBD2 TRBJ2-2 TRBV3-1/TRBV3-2 CASSQGAGGTNTGELFF TGTGCCAGCAGCCAAGGAGCGGGGGGTACGAACACCGGGGAGCTGTTTTTT
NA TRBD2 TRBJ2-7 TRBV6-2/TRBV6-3 CASSYSNSGGYEQYF TGTGCCAGCAGTTACTCGAACAGCGGGGGCTACGAGCAGTACTTC
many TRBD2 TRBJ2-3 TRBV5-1 CASSYGGGPQDTQYF TGCGCCAGCAGTTATGGGGGGGGACCACAAGATACGCAGTATTTT
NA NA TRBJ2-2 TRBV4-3 CASSHIQATTGELFF TGCGCCAGCAGCCATATACAGGCGACAACCGGGGAGCTGTTTTTT
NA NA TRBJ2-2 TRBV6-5 CATLRGINTGELFF TGTGCCACCTTGAGGGGGATTAACACCGGGGAGCTGTTTTTT
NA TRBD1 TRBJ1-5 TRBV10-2 CASSGGQYQPQHF TGCGCCAGCAGTGGGGGACAGTATCAGCCCCAGCATTTT
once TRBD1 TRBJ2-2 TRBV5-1 CASSRGQGADGELFF TGCGCCAGCAGCCGGGGACAGGGGGCGGACGGGGAGCTGTTTTTT
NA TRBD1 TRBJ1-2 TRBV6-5 CASSYTGPGTDYGYTF TGTGCCAGCAGTTACACAGGTCCCGGGACAGACTATGGCTACACCTTC
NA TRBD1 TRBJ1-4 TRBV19 CASSKVGQGDEKLFF TGTGCCAGCTCAAAAGTAGGACAGGGGGATGAAAAACTGTTTTTT
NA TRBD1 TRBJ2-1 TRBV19 CATLDRGKDNEQFF TGTGCCACCTTGGACAGGGGGAAGGACAATGAGCAGTTCTTC
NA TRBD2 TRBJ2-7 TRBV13 CASSYGTSGYEQYF TGTGCCAGCAGCTACGGGACTAGCGGCTACGAGCAGTACTTC
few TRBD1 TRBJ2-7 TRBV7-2 CASSPTTGGYEQYF TGTGCCAGCAGCCCCACCACAGGGGGTTACGAGCAGTACTTC
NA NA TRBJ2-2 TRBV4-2 CASSQGSGNTGELFF TGTGCCAGCAGCCAAGGGTCAGGGAACACCGGGGAGCTGTTTTTT
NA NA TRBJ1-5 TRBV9 CASSVDFSDQPQHF TGTGCCAGCAGCGTAGATTTTTCCGATCAGCCCCAGCATTTT
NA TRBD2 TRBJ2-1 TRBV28 CASSPLASGRDGEQFF TGTGCCAGCAGCCCCCTCGCCAGCGGGAGGGATGGTGAGCAGTTCTTC
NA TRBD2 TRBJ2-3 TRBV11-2 CASSLTATGGMTDTQYF TGTGCCAGCAGCTTAACCGCCACGGGGGGGATGACAGATACGCAGTATTTT
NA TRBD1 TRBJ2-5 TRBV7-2 CASSKGQQETQYF TGTGCCAGCAGCAAGGGACAGCAAGAGACCCAGTACTTC
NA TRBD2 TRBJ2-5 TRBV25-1 CASSDGSGRGWETQYF TGTGCCAGCAGTGATGGTAGCGGGAGAGGTTGGGAGACCCAGTACTTC
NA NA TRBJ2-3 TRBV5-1 CASSLFGHPSATGTQYF TGCGCCAGCAGCTTGTTCGGACACCCATCCGCTACGGGTACGCAGTATTTT
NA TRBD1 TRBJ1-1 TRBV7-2 CASSRDRSEAFF TGTGCCAGCAGCCGGGACAGAAGTGAAGCTTTCTTT
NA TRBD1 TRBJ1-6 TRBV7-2 CASSPGTAPLHF TGTGCCAGCAGCCCCGGGACAGCGCCCCTCCACTTT
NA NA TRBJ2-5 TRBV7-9 CASSPSYQETQYF TGTGCCAGCAGCCCGTCGTACCAAGAGACCCAGTACTTC
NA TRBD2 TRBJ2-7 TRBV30 CAWSPGLAAYEQYF TGTGCCTGGAGTCCGGGACTAGCGGCCTACGAGCAGTACTTC
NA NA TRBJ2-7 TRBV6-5 CASSSNAADDYEQYF TGTGCCAGCAGTTCCAACGCGGCCGACGACTACGAGCAGTACTTC
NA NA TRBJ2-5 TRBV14 CASSQEEERETQYF TGTGCCAGCAGCCAAGAGGAAGAGCGAGAGACCCAGTACTTC
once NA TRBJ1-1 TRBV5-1 CASSLASVNTEAFF TGCGCCAGCAGCTTGGCCTCGGTGAACACTGAAGCTTTCTTT
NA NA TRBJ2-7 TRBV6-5 CASIGANEQYF TGTGCCAGCATTGGGGCAAACGAGCAGTACTTC
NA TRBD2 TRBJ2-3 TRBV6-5 CASSYSRGGTDTQYF TGTGCCAGCAGTTACTCGCGGGGGGGCACAGATACGCAGTATTTT